These 16 T cell receptor beta chains were sequenced from one sample in a study of cytomegalovirus exposure and HLA in healthy donors. PCR employed 60 Vbeta and 13 Jbeta primers. The table came from immunoSEQ multiplex PCR; TCRdb's copy has only in-frame clones and leaves some out. The sample gives about 170,000 clones, approximately 80% of which show up once; roughly 4.5% is in the top ten. Material: PBMCs. The receptors were sampled from a woman aged 50 to 65 in good health and CMV-seropositive.

The chain carries TRBV9 and TRBJ2-5; no firm D call. V was cut by 0 bases and J by 1 base, with 13 bases left in between. The CDR3 extends over 16 amino acids. Germline CDR1 and CDR2: SGDLS and YYNGEE. The CDR3 protein is CASSVVPRLGQETQYF. CDR3 in DNA: TGTGCCAGCAGCGTAGTCCCTAGGCTAGGCCAAGAGACCCAGTACTTC.

The chain recombines TRBV7-3 with TRBJ2-1; D call uncertain. Germline CDR1 SGHTA, CDR2 FQGTGA. V lost 4 bases and J lost 0, with 10 bases in between. The CDR3 consists of 15 residues. This CDR3 is CASSSKLSSYNEQFF. The CDR3 nucleotides are TGTGCCAGCAGCTCCAAGCTTAGCTCCTACAATGAGCAGTTCTTC.

V usage is TRBV6-1 and J usage is TRBJ1-1, with 8 bases fitting TRBD1. V lost 6 bases and J lost 5; bases outside the gene matches: 8. In germline, CDR1 is MNHNS, CDR2 SASEGT. CDR3 length: 14 amino acids. The CDR3 protein is CASSRDRGGTEAFF. The CDR3 bases are TGTGCCAGCAGCCGCGACAGGGGCGGAACTGAAGCTTTCTTT.

CDR3 amino acids: CASSLGTEETQYF. CDR3 nucleotides: TGTGCCAGCAGCTTGGGGACAGAAGAGACCCAGTACTTC. The chain carries TRBV9 and TRBJ2-5; TRBD1 matches at 7 bases. Germline CDR1 is SGDLS and CDR2 is YYNGEE. The CDR3 has 13 residues. The ends lost 4 bases at V and 3 bases at J; junction bases unmatched: 3.

The rearrangement uses TRBV4-3 and TRBJ2-7, with a weak D call TRBD2 (6 bases). V was trimmed by 2 bases and J by 2 bases, leaving 13 bases between them. CDR1 is LGHNA, CDR2 YSLEER, per germline. There are 15 residues in the CDR3. The CDR3 sequence: CASSQSSRETYEQYF. As DNA, the CDR3 is TGCGCCAGCAGCCAATCCTCACGGGAGACCTACGAGCAGTACTTC.

The genes are TRBV7-9 and TRBJ1-6; 10 nucleotides align to TRBD1. Trimming at V came to 5 bases and at J to 7 bases, leaving 5 bases not matched to a gene. Germline CDR1 reads SEHNR; CDR2 reads FQNEAQ (reference sequence). The CDR3 has 15 residues. CDR3 amino acids: CASSPGTGENSPLHF. In nucleotides, the CDR3 is TGTGCCAGCAGCCCCGGGACAGGGGAAAATTCACCCCTCCACTTT.

Details on this clone: The junction departs from the called germline gene at one end, perhaps through a read error. V is TRBV2 and J is TRBJ2-2; D is unclear. CDR1 is SNHLY and CDR2 is FYNNEI in the germline V gene. The CDR3 has 16 amino acids. This CDR3 reads CASREGLLVGAGELFF. CDR3 coding DNA: TGTGCCAGCAGGGAAGGGCTTTTGGTTGGAGCCGGGGAGCTGTTTTTT.

V and J are TRBV19 and TRBJ1-2; a possible D gene is TRBD1 (6 bases). This CDR3 is built from 13 residues. CDR1 is LNHDA and CDR2 is SQIVND in the germline V gene (reference sequence). V was clipped by 7 bases and J by 4 bases, with 13 bases between them. CDR3 DNA: TGTGCCAGTACCCTCGGGGGGGCCTATGGCTACACCTTC. Residues: CASTLGGAYGYTF.

This chain uses TRBV7-2 with TRBJ1-5; 11 positions match TRBD1. The V segment lost 5 bases and the J segment 6 bases; nucleotides outside the gene matches: 9. CDR3 size: 16 residues. Germline V gene lookup returns CDR1 SGHTA and CDR2 FQGNSA. CDR3: CASSVGGQGAGQPQHF. The CDR3 DNA reads as TGTGCCAGCAGCGTAGGCGGACAGGGGGCCGGTCAGCCCCAGCATTTT.

The chain uses TRBV6-1 and TRBJ2-3; 8 bases align to TRBD1. Trimming took 4 bases from V and 2 from J; bases not matched to a gene: 5. Looked up from germline, CDR1 is MNHNS and CDR2 is SASEGT. The CDR3 spans 15 residues. The CDR3 DNA sequence: TGTGCCAGCAGTGTGAGACAGGGGCTCACAGATACGCAGTATTTT. Amino acid sequence: CASSVRQGLTDTQYF.

This clone was recorded once. This rearrangement joins TRBV10-3 to TRBJ1-4, with a tentative D call TRBD1 (6 bases). This CDR3 is built from 14 residues. V was trimmed by 2 bases and J by 3 bases, leaving 7 bases between them. Germline V gives CDR1 ENHRY, CDR2 SYGVKD. The CDR3 nucleotides are TGTGCCATCAGTGAGGACAGGCCTAATGAAAAACTGTTTTTT. This sequence encodes CAISEDRPNEKLFF.

This clone was detected only a few times. The chain recombines TRBV30 with TRBJ1-1; D is uncertain. The CDR3 runs 16 residues. Deletions cut 0 bases from V and 0 bases from J, with 14 bases between. Germline V gives CDR1 GTSNPN, CDR2 SVGIG (reference sequence). CDR3 bases: TGTGCCTGGAGTGTACGTGTAACAGCTATGAACACTGAAGCTTTCTTT. Translated: CAWSVRVTAMNTEAFF.

The chain is built from TRBV5-6 and TRBJ1-3; 8 positions agree with TRBD1. The CDR3 covers 17 residues. Germline-derived CDR1 and CDR2 are SGHDT and YYEEEE. After removal of 3 bases from V and 0 bases from J, the junction contained 8 bases not matched to a gene. Here the CDR3 reads CASSSMTTGGSGNTIYF. CDR3 nucleotide sequence: TGTGCCAGCAGCTCTATGACAACAGGGGGCTCTGGAAACACCATATATTTT. The full variable domain, rest sourced from reference TRBV5-6 and TRBJ1-3, is DAGVTQSPTHLIKTRGQQVTLRCSPKSGHDTVSWYQQALGQGPQFIFQYYEEEERQRGNFPDRFSGHQFPNYSSELNVNALLLGDSALYLCASSSMTTGGSGNTIYFGEGSWLTVV.

V is TRBV10-2 and J is TRBJ2-2; D possibly corresponds to TRBD2 (7 bases). Germline CDR1 is WSHSY and CDR2 is SAAADI. Trimming cost V 6 bases and J 3 bases, with 14 bases left between them. CDR3 length: 15 residues. The CDR3 is CASRLRGGDTGELFF. CDR3 coding DNA: TGCGCCAGCAGGCTGAGGGGGGGAGACACCGGGGAGCTGTTTTTT.

This clone was counted a single time. The rearrangement uses TRBV14 and TRBJ1-2, with D tentatively TRBD1 (6 bases). V was pared by 5 bases and J by 4 bases, with 17 bases between. The CDR3 has 15 residues. Germline loops: CDR1 SGHDN, CDR2 FVKESK. In DNA form, the CDR3 reads TGTGCCAGCAGCGCCCGAAACAGGGACCCCTATGGCTACACCTTC. The encoded protein is CASSARNRDPYGYTF.

V gene TRBV7-3 combines with J gene TRBJ2-7, with D possibly TRBD1 on 6 matching bases. Trimming shortened V by 5 bases and J by 2 bases, and 13 bases separated the two germline ends. CDR1 and CDR2 from the germline V gene are SGHTA and FQGTGA. The CDR3 loop spans 14 amino acids. CDR3 loop: CASSPGQGPYEQYF. DNA for the CDR3: TGTGCCAGCAGCCCCGGTCAGGGGCCCTACGAGCAGTACTTC.